Each of the 27 T cell receptor beta chains below was sequenced from the same sample in a study of cytomegalovirus exposure and HLA in healthy donors. Researchers ran the PCR with 60 Vbeta and 13 Jbeta primers. Measured with immunoSEQ multiplex PCR; TCRdb has only the in-frame clones, and not every one. The data hold 130,000 to 150,000 clones, with nearly 80% observed a single time. Sequencing was done on a sample of PBMCs. The receptor set was obtained from a male donor in good health and CMV-seronegative.

The V gene is TRBV30, the J gene TRBJ1-1; 8 bases are shared with TRBD1. The CDR3 extends over 13 amino acids. Germline-derived CDR1 and CDR2 are GTSNPN and SVGIG (reference sequence). V shed 4 bases and J 2 bases; nucleotides not matched to a gene: 3. The CDR3, as DNA: TGTGCCTGGAATCAGGGGGCAAACACTGAAGCTTTCTTT. This translates into CAWNQGANTEAFF.

The V call is TRBV7-2, the J call TRBJ1-5, with D maybe TRBD1 (5 bases). The germline gives CDR1 SGHTA, CDR2 FQGNSA. This CDR3 comprises 14 residues. Between the trimmed V and J ends, which lost 4 bases and 3 bases, there was a span of 10 bases. Written as DNA, the CDR3 is TGTGCCAGCAGCTCTGACAGATCCAATCAGCCCCAGCATTTT. Protein product: CASSSDRSNQPQHF. Full variable domain (missing parts from reference TRBV7-2 and TRBJ1-5): GAGVSQSPSNKVTEKGKDVELRCDPISGHTALYWYRQSLGQGLEFLIYFQGNSAPDKSGLPSDRFSAERTGGSVSTLTIQRTQQEDSAVYLCASSSDRSNQPQHFGDGTRLSIL.

This clone is a singleton in its sample. This rearrangement joins TRBV10-3 to TRBJ2-7, with 7 bases identical to TRBD2. Trimming cost V 3 bases and J 5 bases; bases outside gene matches: 7. From germline, CDR1 is ENHRY and CDR2 SYGVKD. The CDR3 runs 14 residues. CDR3 DNA: TGTGCCATCAGTGACGACGGGGGGTCAGACGAGCAGTACTTC. This encodes CAISDDGGSDEQYF.

This rearrangement joins TRBV9 to TRBJ2-3; a possible D gene is TRBD2 (7 bases). Germline CDR1 SGDLS, CDR2 YYNGEE. The CDR3 runs 19 residues. Trimming removed 4 bases from V and 1 base from J, with 25 bases in between. CDR3 amino acids: CASSPRPWGRGAGTDTQYF. The CDR3 DNA follows: TGTGCCAGCAGCCCCCGCCCTTGGGGACGGGGGGCCGGCACAGATACGCAGTATTTT. Full variable domain (outside the CDR3, taken from reference TRBV9 and TRBJ2-3): DSGVTQTPKHLITATGQRVTLRCSPRSGDLSVYWYQQSLDQGLQFLIQYYNGEERAKGNILERFSAQQFPDLHSELNLSSLELGDSALYFCASSPRPWGRGAGTDTQYFGPGTRLTVL.

The V call is TRBV29-1, the J call TRBJ2-6; no reliable D call. The V gene's germline CDR1 is SQVTM and CDR2 ANQGSEA. V shed 4 bases and J shed 0 bases, with 10 bases lying between them. This CDR3 contains 15 residues. In DNA, the CDR3 is TGCAGCGTTGGGGCATTCAGCTCTGGGGCCAACGTCCTGACTTTC. Translating it yields CSVGAFSSGANVLTF.

This rearrangement joins TRBV5-3 to TRBJ1-5, with 7 bases identical to TRBD1. TRBV5-3 is an ORF, with its function uncertain. V was pared by 4 bases and J by 4 bases, with 5 bases of the junction left unmatched. The CDR3 is 14 amino acids. CDR3 nucleotides: TGTGCCAGAAGCCTAGACAGGGAGAATCAGCCCCAGCATTTT. Protein product: CARSLDRENQPQHF.

The chain is built from TRBV5-1 and TRBJ2-3; a possible D gene is TRBD2 (7 bases). This CDR3 is 14 amino acids long. The germline gives CDR1 SGHRS, CDR2 YFSETQ. V was trimmed by 4 bases and J by 2 bases, leaving 11 bases between them. The DNA for the CDR3 is TGCGCCAGCAGCACCGGGGGGCCCACAGATACGCAGTATTTT. This translates into CASSTGGPTDTQYF.

Turning to this clone: The junction differs from germline at one of its ends, possibly a read error. The chain combines TRBV7-8 with TRBJ1-3; D is perhaps TRBD1 (6 bases). This CDR3 is 14 amino acids long. CDR1 and CDR2 (germline): SGHVS, FQNEAQ. The CDR3 DNA is TGTGCCAGCAGCTCCACAGGGTCTGGAAACGCCATATATTTT. Translated: CASSSTGSGNAIYF.

J is TRBJ2-5 and V is TRBV12-5; possible D gene TRBD1, 5 bases. Germline CDR1 and CDR2: LGHNT and FRNRAP. V was shortened by 1 base and J by 4 bases, with 7 bases between the two germline ends. The CDR3 has 13 amino acids. The CDR3 DNA reads as TGTGCTAGTGGTTTGGGGCAGGGAGAGACCCAGTACTTC. Amino acid sequence: CASGLGQGETQYF.

This clone was found once. V usage is TRBV2 and J usage is TRBJ1-1, with 7 bases aligning to TRBD1. The J segment lost 8 bases and the V segment lost 6 bases, leaving 6 bases of the junction unmatched. The CDR3 totals 12 residues. CDR1 is SNHLY and CDR2 is FYNNEI in the germline V gene. Here the CDR3 reads CASSKTGIEAFF. The CDR3 nucleotides are TGTGCCAGCAGCAAGACAGGGATCGAAGCTTTCTTT.

This sequence joins TRBV13 and TRBJ1-2; TRBD1 matches at 7 bases. CDR3 length: 18 amino acids. Germline V gene sequence: CDR1 PRHDT, CDR2 FYEKMQ (reference sequence). The J segment lost 0 bases and the V segment lost 0 bases, leaving 10 bases of the junction unmatched. This CDR3 reads CASSLGSTGTEPNYGYTF. The CDR3 DNA follows: TGTGCCAGCAGCTTAGGATCTACGGGGACAGAACCTAACTATGGCTACACCTTC.

The rearrangement joins TRBV7-9 to TRBJ2-7; the D gene is possibly TRBD1 (6 bases). Germline assignment: CDR1 SEHNR and CDR2 FQNEAQ (reference sequence). The V end lost 1 base, the J end lost 3 bases, and 10 bases lay between the germline ends. This CDR3 spans 14 amino acids. CDR3 protein: CASSLGAGVYEQYF. In DNA form, the CDR3 reads TGTGCCAGCAGCTTAGGCGCAGGGGTCTACGAGCAGTACTTC.

The chain links TRBV4-3 to TRBJ2-7; TRBD2 might be the D (6 bases). CDR3 size: 16 residues. Germline CDR1 and CDR2: LGHNA and YSLEER. The germline V and J ends were trimmed by 0 bases and 7 bases, with 19 bases remaining between them. CDR3 in amino acids: CASSQDPKGGSGEQYF. DNA of the CDR3: TGCGCCAGCAGCCAAGATCCAAAGGGAGGCTCCGGGGAGCAGTACTTC.

This clone was picked up one time. The chain is built from TRBV9 and TRBJ1-5, with D hard to call. From germline, CDR1 is SGDLS and CDR2 YYNGEE. The V and J ends lost 0 bases and 4 bases respectively, with 8 bases between them. This CDR3 has 14 residues. The CDR3, as DNA: TGTGCCAGCAGCGTAGGAGCGGAAAATCAGCCCCAGCATTTT. Translating it yields CASSVGAENQPQHF.

V is TRBV2 and J is TRBJ2-3; the D gene is possibly TRBD2 (6 bases). The CDR3 length is 12 residues. The germline V gene has CDR1 SNHLY and CDR2 FYNNEI. The germline V and J ends were trimmed by 3 bases and 6 bases, with 7 bases remaining between them. The CDR3 DNA reads as TGTGCCAGCAGTGAGCTAGCGGATACGCAGTATTTT. It codes for CASSELADTQYF.

The J gene is TRBJ2-7, the V gene TRBV7-9, with a possible D match to TRBD2 (6 bases). This CDR3 has 15 residues. Between the trimmed V and J ends, which lost 3 bases and 4 bases, there was a span of 16 bases. CDR1 is SEHNR, CDR2 FQNEAQ, per germline (reference sequence). The CDR3 nucleotides are TGTGCCAGCAGCTTTGGGGGAGGCAGGTCATACGAGCAGTACTTC. It encodes CASSFGGGRSYEQYF.

This clone has only one observation. This chain connects TRBV19 to TRBJ1-1; no reliable D call. V shed 3 bases and J shed 8 bases, with 7 bases lying between them. Per the germline V gene, CDR1 is LNHDA and CDR2 is SQIVND (reference sequence). The length of the CDR3 is 11 residues. CDR3 sequence: CASSIGREAFF. The CDR3 DNA reads TGTGCCAGTAGTATCGGCAGGGAAGCTTTCTTT.

The chain joins TRBV28 to TRBJ1-1; D call uncertain. The germline V and J ends were trimmed by 6 bases and 4 bases, with 6 bases remaining between them. Per germline, CDR1 MDHEN and CDR2 SYDVKM. CDR3 length: 11 residues. The CDR3 region is CASSPSTEAFF. In DNA, the CDR3 is TGTGCCAGCAGCCCCTCCACTGAAGCTTTCTTT.

The chain has TRBV6-4 and TRBJ1-4; weak D call: TRBD1 (6 bases). Trimming left V 2 bases short and J 8 bases short, with 15 bases between. This CDR3 contains 15 residues. Germline V CDR1 and CDR2: MRHNA, SNTAGT. The CDR3 nucleotides are TGTGCCAGCAGTGACGCGGGGGCTTATTGGGAAAAACTGTTTTTT. Residues: CASSDAGAYWEKLFF.

CDR3 sequence (DNA): TGTGCCAGCAGCTTACAACAGGCCTACAATGAGCAGTTCTTC. Protein sequence: CASSLQQAYNEQFF. V usage is TRBV7-2 and J usage is TRBJ2-1, with D tentatively TRBD1 (5 bases). Looked up from germline, CDR1 is SGHTA and CDR2 is FQGNSA. There are 14 residues in the CDR3. V was cut by 2 bases and J by 2 bases, with 7 bases left in between.

The chain uses TRBV7-2 and TRBJ1-5, with a possible D match to TRBD1 (5 bases). The germline V gene has CDR1 SGHTA and CDR2 FQGNSA. The ends were cut back, 4 bases at V and 10 bases at J, with 14 bases in the middle. The CDR3 spans 13 residues. The CDR3 nucleotides read TGTGCCAGCAGCTATTCCGAGGACAACCCCCAGCATTTT. It is translated as CASSYSEDNPQHF.

This rearrangement joins TRBV30 to TRBJ1-5; D uncertain. CDR3 length: 14 residues. Germline CDR1 GTSNPN, CDR2 SVGIG (reference sequence). Trimming pared 3 bases from V and 5 bases from J, leaving 14 bases between. The CDR3 reads CAWSSISSDQPQHF. The CDR3 bases are TGTGCCTGGAGCTCTATAAGCAGCGATCAGCCCCAGCATTTT.

The CDR3 sequence: CASSLKSTPKGQGVAYNSPLHF. CDR3 DNA: TGTGCCAGCAGCTTAAAGTCAACCCCAAAGGGACAGGGGGTGGCTTATAATTCACCCCTCCACTTT. The chain couples TRBV7-6 to TRBJ1-6; 11 bases match TRBD1. The V and J ends lost 2 bases and 4 bases, in that order; junction bases with no gene match: 19. CDR3 length equals 22 residues. CDR1 and CDR2 (germline): SGHVS, FNYEAQ.

The table lists this clone with a count of one. This chain joins TRBV7-2 and TRBJ1-1; TRBD1 might be the D (5 bases). With 6 bases removed from V and 2 bases from J, the gap between germline ends came to 13 bases. The CDR3 has 14 amino acids. Per the germline V gene, CDR1 is SGHTA and CDR2 is FQGNSA. The CDR3 nucleotides are TGTGCCAGCAGTTTCTTCCAGGGTAACACTGAAGCTTTCTTT. This translates into CASSFFQGNTEAFF.

CDR3 region: CASSPGQEYGYTF. The CDR3 nucleotides are TGTGCCAGCAGCCCGGGACAGGAGTATGGCTACACCTTC. V gene TRBV5-6 combines with J gene TRBJ1-2, with 8 bases identical to TRBD1. Trimming at V came to 4 bases and at J to 5 bases, leaving 4 bases not matched to a gene. Germline loops: CDR1 SGHDT, CDR2 YYEEEE. The CDR3 loop spans 13 amino acids.

This clone has only one observation. The chain joins TRBV9 to TRBJ1-2, with unresolved D. Germline CDR1 SGDLS, CDR2 YYNGEE. The V gene lost 0 bases and the J gene lost 8 bases, with 8 bases spanning the gap. The CDR3 runs 12 residues. This chain's CDR3 is CASSVANLGYTF. The DNA for the CDR3 is TGTGCCAGCAGCGTAGCAAATTTGGGCTACACCTTC.

The V gene is TRBV5-1, the J gene TRBJ2-2; D is possibly TRBD1 (5 bases). Trimming removed 8 bases from V and 2 bases from J, with 16 bases in between. CDR3 size: 15 residues. The germline V gene encodes CDR1 SGHRS and CDR2 YFSETQ. As DNA, the CDR3 is TGCGCCAGTTCACAGGACCCACGCAACACCGGGGAGCTGTTTTTT. Amino acids: CASSQDPRNTGELFF. The whole variable domain, remainder taken from reference TRBV5-1 and TRBJ2-2, is KAGVTQTPRYLIKTRGQQVTLSCSPISGHRSVSWYQQTPGQGLQFLFEYFSETQRNKGNFPGRFSGRQFSNSRSEMNVSTLELGDSALYLCASSQDPRNTGELFFGEGSRLTVL.